These 25 T cell receptor beta chains came from one sample sequenced in a study of blood T cell repertoires in COVID-19. Produced via immunoSEQ multiplex PCR; TCRdb's table is partial and in-frame only. This sample has approximately 200,000 clones, with roughly 86% found just once. Specimen: peripheral blood. The receptor source for this set is a woman aged 25 to 39 with active or convalescent COVID-19.

The rearrangement uses TRBV7-2 and TRBJ2-7; TRBD2 aligns across 9 bases. Germline-derived CDR1 and CDR2 are SGHTA and FQGNSA. J was trimmed by 4 bases and V by 5 bases; bases with no gene match: 9. The CDR3 is made up of 15 amino acids. As DNA, the CDR3 is TGTGCCAGCAGCCCCCACGGGAGCGGGAGGTACGAGCAGTACTTC. It yields the protein CASSPHGSGRYEQYF.

This sequence joins TRBV29-1 and TRBJ2-3; 9 nucleotides line up with TRBD2. This CDR3 contains 15 residues. CDR1 is SQVTM and CDR2 is ANQGSEA in the germline V gene. J lost 1 base, V lost 4 bases, and 6 bases had no gene match. DNA for the CDR3: TGCAGCGTTGGTCGGACTAGCGTGGGCACAGATACGCAGTATTTT. Translation: CSVGRTSVGTDTQYF.

V is TRBV2 and J is TRBJ2-3; 9 nucleotides line up with TRBD2. J was trimmed by 2 bases and V by 6 bases; bases with no gene match: 9. CDR1 is SNHLY, CDR2 FYNNEI, per germline. CDR3 length equals 16 residues. In DNA, the CDR3 is TGTGCCAGCAGGGACATATTAGCGGGAGACACAGATACGCAGTATTTT. The encoded protein is CASRDILAGDTDTQYF.

V and J are TRBV7-2 and TRBJ1-2; 9 bases map to TRBD1. The CDR3 is 13 residues long. The junction had 4 bases not matched to a gene; V was cut back by 4 bases and J by 7 bases. Germline-derived CDR1 and CDR2 are SGHTA and FQGNSA. The CDR3 region has the DNA TGTGCCAGCAGCTCCGGGACAGGGTTTGGCTACACCTTC. Protein: CASSSGTGFGYTF.

This chain links TRBV15 with TRBJ1-2; the D gene is possibly TRBD1 (5 bases). The CDR3 covers 12 residues. The germline V and J ends were trimmed by 3 bases and 5 bases, with 7 bases remaining between them. The germline V gene has CDR1 LNHNV and CDR2 YYDKDF (reference sequence). CDR3 bases: TGTGCCACCAGCAGCGGGGGGTATGGCTACACCTTC. The encoded protein is CATSSGGYGYTF.

This clone was observed a few times. This chain links TRBV7-9 with TRBJ2-7, with 7 bases matching TRBD1. The CDR3 has 15 residues. CDR1 and CDR2 (germline): SEHNR, FQNEAQ (reference sequence). V trimming: 5 bases; J trimming: 3 bases; junction bases outside the gene matches: 10. The DNA for the CDR3 is TGTGCCAGCAGCCCGCGGCCGGGACAGTTCTACGAGCAGTACTTC. This translates into CASSPRPGQFYEQYF.

The J gene is TRBJ1-2, the V gene TRBV23-1; D may be TRBD1 (5 bases). TRBV23-1 has ORF status, its function being uncertain. With 8 bases removed from V and 4 bases from J, the gap between germline ends came to 11 bases. The CDR3 is 12 amino acids. DNA of the CDR3: TGCGCCAGCGGACACGGCGGCTATGGCTACACCTTC. Amino acids: CASGHGGYGYTF.

The V and J genes are TRBV5-4 and TRBJ2-1; 16 nucleotides match TRBD2. J was trimmed by 4 bases and V by 4 bases; bases with no gene match: 8. The CDR3 runs to 18 residues. Germline-derived CDR1 and CDR2 are SGHNT and YYREEE (reference sequence). The CDR3: CASSPGTSGGGTYNEQFF. The CDR3 DNA follows: TGTGCCAGCAGCCCCGGGACTAGCGGGGGGGGCACTTACAATGAGCAGTTCTTC.

This chain joins TRBV19 and TRBJ1-2, with 10 bases that match TRBD1. Germline values: CDR1 LNHDA, CDR2 SQIVND (reference sequence). This CDR3 comprises 16 residues. Unmatched junction bases numbered 13, after V lost 7 bases and J lost 5 bases. CDR3 in DNA: TGTGCCAGTACTAATTCGACTTGGGGACAGGGGTATGGCTACACCTTC. Amino acid sequence: CASTNSTWGQGYGYTF.

This clone was seen a few times. V and J are TRBV24-1 and TRBJ2-2; TRBD1 agrees at 8 bases. V gave up 0 bases and J gave up 2 bases; unmatched junction bases: 7. The germline gives CDR1 KGHDR, CDR2 SFDVKD. This CDR3 is built from 18 residues. CDR3 sequence (DNA): TGTGCCACCAGTGATTTGCGTGACAGGGGTGGTAACACCGGGGAGCTGTTTTTT. This codes for CATSDLRDRGGNTGELFF.

This sequence joins TRBV11-3 and TRBJ2-1; possible D gene TRBD2, 8 bases. The CDR3 is 16 residues long. V was pared by 5 bases and J by 2 bases, with 16 bases between. Germline values: CDR1 SGHNT, CDR2 YENEEA. The CDR3 region is CASSPRGRGAYNEQFF. CDR3 bases: TGTGCCAGCAGCCCGAGGGGGCGGGGGGCCTACAATGAGCAGTTCTTC.

The chain couples TRBV19 to TRBJ1-5; perhaps TRBD1 as D (5 bases). Germline CDR1 LNHDA, CDR2 SQIVND (reference sequence). Trimming took off 7 bases at V and 4 bases at J, with 14 bases between the two ends. The CDR3 contains 14 residues. The CDR3 nucleotides read TGTGCCAGTATGGGGGGTGGCGGGAATCAGCCCCAGCATTTT. It yields the protein CASMGGGGNQPQHF. Full variable domain (outside the CDR3, taken from reference TRBV19 and TRBJ1-5): DGGITQSPKYLFRKEGQNVTLSCEQNLNHDAMYWYRQDPGQGLRLIYYSQIVNDFQKGDIAEGYSVSREKKESFPLTVTSAQKNPTAFYLCASMGGGGNQPQHFGDGTRLSIL.

Here the CDR3 reads CASSLRQGTNTVGNTIYF. CDR3 DNA: TGTGCCAGCAGCTTGAGACAGGGAACTAATACGGTTGGAAACACCATATATTTT. The V and J genes are TRBV7-6 and TRBJ1-3; TRBD1 matches at 7 bases. The V gene's germline CDR1 is SGHVS and CDR2 FNYEAQ. J lost 3 bases, V lost 3 bases, and 14 bases had no gene match. The CDR3 is made up of 18 amino acids.

This clone occurred once. The V call is TRBV5-4, the J call TRBJ2-7; a weak D match, TRBD2 (5 bases). CDR3 length: 13 residues. V was trimmed by 0 bases and J by 7 bases, leaving 11 bases between them. Per the germline V gene, CDR1 is SGHNT and CDR2 is YYREEE (reference sequence). The CDR3 sequence: CASSLVEGREQYF. In nucleotides, the CDR3 is TGTGCCAGCAGCTTGGTAGAGGGTCGGGAGCAGTACTTC.

The V and J genes are TRBV18 and TRBJ2-5; D possibly corresponds to TRBD1 (6 bases). This CDR3 region has 15 residues. Per germline, CDR1 KGHSH and CDR2 LQKENI. V lost 1 base, J lost 4 bases, and 13 bases lay in between. The CDR3: CASSPRNGRGETQYF. For the CDR3, the DNA is TGTGCCAGCTCACCACGTAACGGCAGGGGAGAGACCCAGTACTTC.

V and J are TRBV7-2 and TRBJ2-2, with TRBD2 matching 7 bases. The CDR3 sequence is 18 residues long. Germline CDR1 SGHTA, CDR2 FQGNSA. The V gene end was trimmed by 1 base and the J gene end by 0 bases; junction bases not matched to a gene: 8. CDR3 sequence reads: CASSLVGRGNPNTGELFF. The CDR3 bases are TGTGCCAGCAGCTTAGTAGGGCGGGGGAATCCGAACACCGGGGAGCTGTTTTTT.

The chain has TRBV2 and TRBJ2-1; D unclear. The CDR3 spans 14 residues. Trimming shortened V by 3 bases and J by 4 bases, and 10 bases separated the two germline ends. From germline, CDR1 is SNHLY and CDR2 FYNNEI. The CDR3: CASSDAEVYNEQFF. The CDR3 DNA reads TGTGCCAGCAGTGATGCGGAAGTATACAATGAGCAGTTCTTC.

This rearrangement joins TRBV13 to TRBJ1-2; possible D gene TRBD1, 5 bases. V shed 5 bases and J shed 4 bases, with 11 bases lying between them. The CDR3 covers 13 residues. Germline values: CDR1 PRHDT, CDR2 FYEKMQ (reference sequence). The CDR3 bases are TGTGCCAGCAGCCAACAGGCCTTCTATGGCTACACCTTC. It translates to CASSQQAFYGYTF.

V is TRBV28 and J is TRBJ2-7; D is perhaps TRBD2 (6 bases). Germline-derived CDR1 and CDR2 are MDHEN and SYDVKM. V shed 7 bases and J shed 7 bases, with 14 bases lying between them. The length of the CDR3 is 12 residues. The CDR3 region is CASTESGEEQYF. The CDR3 DNA is TGTGCCAGCACTGAGTCGGGGGAGGAGCAGTACTTC.

V is TRBV27 and J is TRBJ1-6; 7 bases are shared with TRBD1. The V segment lost 5 bases and the J segment 7 bases; nucleotides outside the gene matches: 8. Germline CDR1 is MNHEY and CDR2 is SMNVEV (reference sequence). The CDR3 is 15 residues long. The CDR3 is CASSTRQGVNSPLHF. For the CDR3, the DNA is TGTGCCAGCAGTACCAGACAGGGAGTCAATTCACCCCTCCACTTT.

The chain recombines TRBV5-6 with TRBJ1-2, with D tentatively TRBD1 (5 bases). Germline CDR1 SGHDT, CDR2 YYEEEE. The V and J ends lost 0 bases and 0 bases respectively, with 9 bases between them. CDR3 size: 15 residues. The DNA of the CDR3 is TGTGCCAGCAGCTTGGCGGGGGTTCCTAACTATGGCTACACCTTC. Its translation is CASSLAGVPNYGYTF.

The V call is TRBV7-2, the J call TRBJ1-3; D remains unclear. Germline assignment: CDR1 SGHTA and CDR2 FQGNSA. V was cut by 4 bases and J by 4 bases, with 11 bases left in between. CDR3 length equals 14 residues. The CDR3 sequence: CASSSSGVGNTIYF. The CDR3 nucleotides are TGTGCCAGCAGCTCTAGCGGGGTGGGAAACACCATATATTTT.

This rearrangement joins TRBV9 to TRBJ1-2, with TRBD1 identical over 7 bases. The CDR3 consists of 15 residues. J was trimmed by 4 bases and V by 0 bases; bases with no gene match: 6. From germline, CDR1 is SGDLS and CDR2 YYNGEE. The CDR3 DNA follows: TGTGCCAGCAGCGTAGTCGGAGGGGGCAGCTATGGCTACACCTTC. Residues: CASSVVGGGSYGYTF.

This chain connects TRBV6-4 to TRBJ2-3, with 9 bases matching TRBD2. In germline, CDR1 is MRHNA, CDR2 SNTAGT. Trimming took 5 bases from V and 5 from J; bases not matched to a gene: 8. This CDR3 spans 15 amino acids. The CDR3 DNA is TGTGCCAGCAGTATGGTAGCGGGAGCGGGAGATACGCAGTATTTT. Translation: CASSMVAGAGDTQYF.

This clone was seen a single time. The V gene is TRBV3-1 (or the pseudogene TRBV3-2), the J gene TRBJ2-7; possibly TRBD2 for D (5 bases). Trimming shortened V by 4 bases and J by 6 bases, and 16 bases separated the two germline ends. The CDR3 is 14 residues long. CDR1 and CDR2 from the germline V gene are LGHDT and YNNKEL (reference sequence). CDR3 protein: CASSPRSGLSEQYF. The CDR3 DNA reads as TGTGCCAGCAGCCCCAGAAGCGGCTTAAGCGAGCAGTACTTC.